This T cell receptor beta chain was recovered during a study of B cell selection in AIRE deficiency (dated by TCRdb to about 2019). A note on the overall study: A comparison of TCRbeta repertoires of sorted blood CD4+ conventional T cells and regulatory T cells was made between AIRE-deficient patients and healthy controls. The TCR-sequenced cohort comprised roughly five AIRE-deficient APECED patients and roughly five healthy control donors.

On this clone: There is no known antigen for this receptor. The sample holds no much larger clone one base away, and base qualities are not on file.

CDR1 is given as SGDLS and CDR2 as YYNGEE, both from the germline V gene. Including cysteine and phenylalanine, the CDR3 has 15 amino acids. The entry retains the CDR3 DNA only, 45 bases that are in frame from base 1. V loses 0 bases at its end and J loses 5 bases; junction bases beyond the gene matches: 5. Regulatory T cells were sorted as CD4+CD25hiCD127low/negative cells. The AIRE-deficient patients had APECED syndrome. A FACSAria flow cytometer was used to sort the Tconv and Treg cells intended for TCRbeta sequencing. Sorted cells were collected in 5-ml round-bottom polystyrene tubes, and dry cell pellets were stored frozen at -80 degrees C prior to sequencing. Here is what the overall study found, with its caveats: Tconv and Treg cells from AIRE-deficient patients showed TCRBV gene usage, CDR3 length and TCR diversity similar to those of healthy donors. Only TCRbeta chains were sequenced, and less than 45% of the Treg sequences shared among healthy donors were also detected in healthy Tconv cells, possibly owing to differing TCRalpha chains. About 28% of the Treg TCRbeta sequences shared among healthy donors turned up in patient Tconv cells, suggesting that Treg-biased clones are diverted into the Tconv compartment. Among several thousand shared Treg TCRbeta sequences, approximately 30% were found to be shared only among healthy donors and approximately 9.3% only among patients, suggesting that Treg selection is less efficient in the absence of AIRE. CDR3s were shorter in shared Treg sequences, reflecting a bias toward rearrangements that have few non-templated nucleotide insertions.

The immunoSEQ platform was used to sequence the TCRbeta chain. As for how the authors treated the data: Approximately 5.8x10^4 distinct TCRbeta sequences from patients and around 96,000 from healthy donors were obtained from pooled Treg repertoires. Treg TCRbeta sequences shared by two or more individuals were defined as public, and these public Treg TCRbeta sequences were subsequently searched for in Tconv repertoires. Differences between groups were assessed using Mann-Whitney U tests with Bonferroni-Dunn correction in GraphPad Prism 7.03. TCRdb retrieved this table from immuneACCESS and kept in-frame rearrangements only. Not all clones are present; in checked studies, unresolved V genes account for under half, and no reason is known for the remainder. The DNA was the basis for D and trimming; V, J and clone size are from that table. This sample comprises about 14,000 clones, 85% to 95% of them detected only once. The top ten clones comprise 0.8% to 1.2% of the sample.

The chain is assembled from TRBV9 and TRBJ2-1, with 7 middle bases fitting TRBD2. The sample consisted of Tregs sorted from PBMCs. The receptor comes from a human donor with AIRE deficiency. Here is the DNA: TGTGCCAGCAGCGTAGAAGCGGGAACCAACAATGAGCAGTTCTTC. Its translation is CASSVEAGTNNEQFF.